This T cell receptor beta chain was sequenced during a study of T cells in Graves' hyperthyroidism and ophthalmopathy. Newly diagnosed patients aged 18 to 65 had hyperthyroidism of under 2 months' duration. Amplification yielded TCR beta CDR3 regions, with RNA transcripts as the source. With the HTBI primer set, the TCR CDR3 went through a first round of RT-PCR. MiXCR was run by TCRdb on the multiplex PCR reads, yielding one entry per CDR3 protein. The table has about 710,000 distinct CDR3 sequences, approximately 16% seen once. General study points: In validation, the model predicted ophthalmopathy. These predictions came a median approximately six months before onset.

V was shortened by 4 bases and J by 0 bases, with 16 bases between the two germline ends. The germline V gene encodes CDR1 SQVTM and CDR2 ANQGSEA. The CDR3 is 15 residues long. This clonotype was seen a few times. Its antigen is not known. Sequenced input: blood. The clonotype was recovered from a man aged 18 to 35 with Graves' hyperthyroidism. The rearrangement uses TRBV29-1 and TRBJ2-7; D might be TRBD2 (5 bases). The CDR3 coding sequence is TGCAGCGTTGTACTAGGGCGGAATAGCTCCTACGAGCAGTACTTC. Translation gives CSVVLGRNSSYEQYF.